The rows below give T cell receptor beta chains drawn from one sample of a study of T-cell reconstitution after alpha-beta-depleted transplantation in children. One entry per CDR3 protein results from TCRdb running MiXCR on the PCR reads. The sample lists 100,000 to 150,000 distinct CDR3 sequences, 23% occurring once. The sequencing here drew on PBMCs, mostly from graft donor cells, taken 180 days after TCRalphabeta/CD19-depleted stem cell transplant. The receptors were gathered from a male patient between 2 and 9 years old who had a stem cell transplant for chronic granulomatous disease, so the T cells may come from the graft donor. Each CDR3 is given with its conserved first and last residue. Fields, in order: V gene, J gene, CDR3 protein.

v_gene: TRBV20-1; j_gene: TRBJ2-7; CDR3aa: CSARTGPAYEQYF
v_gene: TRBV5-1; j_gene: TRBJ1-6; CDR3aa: CASSSEGYSDSPLHF
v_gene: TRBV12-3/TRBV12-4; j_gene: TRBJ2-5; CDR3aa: CASSLFLAGSQETQYF
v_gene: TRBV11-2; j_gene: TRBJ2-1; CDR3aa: CASSLGSGGYNEQFF
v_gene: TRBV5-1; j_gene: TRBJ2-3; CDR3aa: CASSTGYDTQYF
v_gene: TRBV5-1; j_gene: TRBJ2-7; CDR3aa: CASSSDRGLYEQYF
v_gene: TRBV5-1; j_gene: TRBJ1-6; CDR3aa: CASSNRDSNSPLHF
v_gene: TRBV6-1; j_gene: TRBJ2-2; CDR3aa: CATRGLSNTGELFF
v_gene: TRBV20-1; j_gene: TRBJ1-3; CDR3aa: CSARKGGGISGNTIYF
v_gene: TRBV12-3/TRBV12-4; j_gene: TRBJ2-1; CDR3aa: CASSLGDIYNEQFF
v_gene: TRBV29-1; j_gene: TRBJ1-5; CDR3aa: CSVVDNSNQPQHF
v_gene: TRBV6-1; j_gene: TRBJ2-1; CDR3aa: CATERGVGNEQFF
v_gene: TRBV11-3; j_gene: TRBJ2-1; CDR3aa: CASSSIGSGQFF
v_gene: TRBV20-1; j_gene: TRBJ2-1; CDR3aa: CAKRTSGPNEQFF
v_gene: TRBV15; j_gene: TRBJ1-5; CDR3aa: CATSHPGRGRYNQPQHF
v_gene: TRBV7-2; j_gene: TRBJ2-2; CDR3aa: CASSLNRGRRTGELFF
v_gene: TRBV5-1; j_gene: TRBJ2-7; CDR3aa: CASSLAGREEQYF
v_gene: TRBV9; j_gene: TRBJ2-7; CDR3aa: CASSGHSYEQYF
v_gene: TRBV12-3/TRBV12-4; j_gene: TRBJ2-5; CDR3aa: CASSRTTSAQETQYF